The clone carrying this TCR beta chain has only a few counts. Extracted total RNA amounted to at least 5.5 micrograms for each sample. The authors ran a second PCR of about 6 to 12 cycles using a sample-barcoded 5' primer and a J-beta primer mix. TCRdb reprocessed the 5' RACE reads with MiXCR, giving one entry per CDR3 protein. This sample has about 730,000 distinct CDR3 sequences, with roughly 47% found just once. The source of the sample is a study of blood T cells in healthy people across ages. The V gene lost 0 bases and the J gene lost 6 bases, with 6 bases spanning the gap. CDR3 size: 13 residues. The V gene's germline CDR1 is MRHNA and CDR2 SNTAGT.

The source is a woman aged 55-75 years in good health. The chain recombines TRBV6-4 with TRBJ2-4, with unresolved D. Sequenced material: blood. Written as DNA, the CDR3 is TGTGCCAGCAGTGACTCGATTGGAAACATTCAGTACTTC. It codes for CASSDSIGNIQYF.